This T cell receptor (beta chain) was identified in a study of cytomegalovirus exposure and HLA in healthy donors. Study-wide points: TRBV6-2, TRBV6-3 and some other V segments were unresolvable in 87-base-pair reads. TCR beta sequences reportedly predicted most subjects' HLA-A and HLA-B alleles accurately.

Primers included in the PCR were 60 Vbeta and 13 Jbeta primers. TCRdb's table, derived via immunoSEQ multiplex PCR, lists solely in-frame clones and lacks some. Counted here are about 170,000 clones, 55% to 75% occurring once; the ten biggest clones make up 2.5%. In the case of this clone: Antigen unknown.

Absent from the records is this donor's CMV serostatus. The CDR3 extends over 13 amino acids. In germline, CDR1 is MNHNY, CDR2 SVGAGI (reference sequence). J gave up 8 bases and V 6 bases, and 8 bases lay outside the gene matches. Material: PBMCs. The genes are TRBV6-6 and TRBJ1-2; 8 bases fit TRBD1. This receptor was identified in a human donor in good health. This chain's CDR3 is CASSDPPGGGYTF. CDR3 bases: TGTGCCAGCAGCGACCCTCCAGGGGGCGGCTACACCTTC.